This paragraph covers one T cell receptor (beta chain) sequence. Investigators reverse transcribed all isolated RNA, so they sequenced expressed TCRB transcripts. Sequencing was performed with immunoSEQ multiplex PCR; in TCRdb, only in-frame clones are kept and a portion is missing. The sample yields hundreds of thousands of clones, 15% to 17% seen once. The data derive from a study of beta chain features in type 1 diabetes. Study at large: The patients were much like the healthy donors in age, gender and cell yields.

Germline V gives CDR1 SQVTM, CDR2 ANQGSEA. J gave up 4 bases and V 7 bases, and 12 bases lay outside the gene matches. CDR3 length: 14 amino acids. All sorted populations exceeded 95% purity. Sequenced: naive CD4+ T cells from blood. The clonotype was recovered from a man between 18 and 29 years old in good health. The rearrangement links TRBV29-1 to TRBJ1-1, with TRBD1 matching over 7 bases. This chain's CDR3 is CSGGDRGSPTEAFF. The DNA of the CDR3 is TGCAGCGGGGGGGACAGAGGGTCCCCCACTGAAGCTTTCTTT.